This TCR beta chain came from a study of identical twins. Broader study findings: Out-of-frame beta chain sequences displayed weaker excess sharing between twins. The abundant beta clonotypes from cord blood had fewer insertions, and memory repertoires had none of this.

CDR1 is SEHNR, CDR2 FQNEAQ, per germline (reference sequence). With 1 base removed from V and 9 bases from J, the gap between germline ends came to 16 bases. The CDR3 loop spans 14 amino acids. TCRdb called the 5' RACE reads again in MiXCR, with one record for every CDR3 protein. The profile covers hundreds of thousands of distinct CDR3 sequences, with approximately 18% appearing a single time and 10% to 15% taken by the ten largest. Everyone who gave samples was a healthy Caucasian. This clonotype was seen a handful of times. What it binds is not known. This same sample was also taken into another study, of T cells expressing NK-cell markers.

The V gene is TRBV7-9, the J gene TRBJ2-7; D is possibly TRBD1 (5 bases). Sequenced sample: PBMCs. The clonotype comes from a woman younger than 35 in good health. The DNA for the CDR3 is TGTGCCAGCAGCTTAGGCGGACAAGTCACTTGGCAGTACTTC. Amino acids: CASSLGGQVTWQYF.